This paragraph covers one T cell receptor (beta chain) sequence. Its matching antigen is unknown. Trimming left V 4 bases short and J 1 base short, with 15 bases between. Germline CDR1 LGHNA, CDR2 YNFKEQ. The CDR3 is made up of 16 amino acids. This record belongs to a study of T cell responses to AZD1222 COVID-19 vaccine. Study conclusions and caveats: The breadth and depth of Spike-specific TCRs increased once two AZD1222 doses had been given.

Produced via immunoSEQ multiplex PCR; TCRdb's table is partial and in-frame only. The sample yields roughly 140,000 clones, around 91% seen once. The chain combines TRBV4-2 with TRBJ2-3, with D possibly matching TRBD1 (6 bases). The starting material was peripheral blood, obtained on day 0 of AZD1222 vaccination. The TCR comes from an adult in good health. CDR3 region: CASSPVQGAGTDTQYF. For the CDR3, the DNA is TGTGCCAGCAGCCCCGTACAGGGAGCAGGCACAGATACGCAGTATTTT.